These 24 T cell receptor beta chains share one sample of origin, sequenced in a study of cytomegalovirus exposure and HLA in healthy donors. The PCR contained 60 Vbeta and 13 Jbeta primers. Measured with immunoSEQ multiplex PCR; TCRdb has only the in-frame clones, and not every one. The sample holds some 120,000 clones, around three quarters seen once. The specimen was PBMCs. These TCRs come from a man younger than 35 in good health and CMV-seropositive.

The V call is TRBV5-1, the J call TRBJ2-2; TRBD1 aligns across 7 bases. This CDR3 has 14 residues. V was pared by 3 bases and J by 6 bases, with 5 bases of the junction left unmatched. CDR1 is SGHRS, CDR2 YFSETQ, per germline. The CDR3 reads CASSSLRGSGELFF. CDR3 coding DNA: TGCGCCAGCAGCTCCCTCAGGGGGTCCGGGGAGCTGTTTTTT.

In its sample, this clone was seen a few times. The chain combines TRBV11-2 with TRBJ2-1, with 8 bases that match TRBD2. The CDR3 is 13 residues long. The trim removed 4 bases at V and 6 bases at J, leaving 2 bases unmatched. Germline-derived CDR1 and CDR2 are SGHAT and FQNNGV. The CDR3 DNA follows: TGTGCCAGCAGCTCCGGGACTAGCAATGAGCAGTTCTTC. Amino acid sequence: CASSSGTSNEQFF.

On this clone itself: The junction departs from germline at one end; a sequencing error may be responsible. CDR3: CASNPQGTGANGLTF. CDR3 DNA: TGTGCCAGCAATCCACAGGGGACAGGGGCCAACGGCCTGACTTTC. This chain links TRBV6-5 with TRBJ2-6; 10 bases line up with TRBD1. Germline V gene data show CDR1 as MNHEY and CDR2 as SVGAGI. CDR3 length equals 15 residues.

This chain joins TRBV28 and TRBJ1-1, with D unclear. Trimming took 2 bases from V and 11 from J, leaving 9 bases between them. CDR3 size: 11 residues. Germline values: CDR1 MDHEN, CDR2 SYDVKM. The CDR3 region is CASSLNFSAFF. Here the CDR3 DNA reads TGTGCCAGCAGTTTAAATTTTTCGGCTTTCTTT.

This sequence joins TRBV6-5 and TRBJ1-4, with D possibly matching TRBD1 (6 bases). Germline assignment: CDR1 MNHEY and CDR2 SVGAGI. The CDR3 has 16 amino acids. The V gene lost 2 bases and the J gene lost 0 bases, with 10 bases spanning the gap. CDR3 amino acids: CASSYGGAATNEKLFF. The CDR3 bases are TGTGCCAGCAGTTACGGGGGGGCAGCAACTAATGAAAAACTGTTTTTT.

This chain joins TRBV6-1 and TRBJ1-2, with TRBD1 as a possible D gene (6 bases). The CDR3 totals 14 residues. V shed 6 bases and J shed 2 bases, with 13 bases lying between them. The germline V gene has CDR1 MNHNS and CDR2 SASEGT. CDR3 nucleotide sequence: TGTGCCAGCAGCCTTTTAACAGGGAACTATGGCTACACCTTC. Its protein product is CASSLLTGNYGYTF.

The chain couples TRBV7-9 to TRBJ2-2; 7 bases are a match to TRBD2. V lost 5 bases, J lost 4 bases, and 10 bases stayed unmatched. CDR3 size: 16 residues. From germline, CDR1 is SEHNR and CDR2 FQNEAQ (reference sequence). The CDR3 DNA is TGTGCCAGCAGCCGTTCTAGCGGCCTGGGCACCGGGGAGCTGTTTTTT. Protein sequence: CASSRSSGLGTGELFF.

J is TRBJ1-6 and V is TRBV11-2; D is perhaps TRBD1 (6 bases). With 0 bases removed from V and 2 bases from J, the gap between germline ends came to 20 bases. Germline V gene lookup returns CDR1 SGHAT and CDR2 FQNNGV. The CDR3 is made up of 20 amino acids. This chain's CDR3 is CASSLDRRGQLSPYNSPLHF. The CDR3 DNA reads as TGTGCCAGCAGCTTAGATCGTCGCGGACAGTTAAGTCCCTATAATTCACCCCTCCACTTT.

The chain recombines TRBV27 with TRBJ2-5; D call uncertain. The tail of the sequence fits TRBJ2-7 better, so the J call may be wrong. The germline gives CDR1 MNHEY, CDR2 SMNVEV (reference sequence). The CDR3 is 11 amino acids. The CDR3 nucleotides are TGTGCCAGCAGTCTAGGCCTCGAGCAGTACTTC. This sequence encodes CASSLGLEQYF.

The rearrangement uses TRBV4-2 and TRBJ2-4; weak D call: TRBD1 (5 bases). The V gene's germline CDR1 is LGHNA and CDR2 YNFKEQ. V lost 4 bases to trimming and J lost 7 bases, with 8 bases between them. The CDR3 has 12 amino acids. CDR3 residues: CASSLDTNIQYF. For the CDR3, the DNA is TGTGCCAGCAGCCTGGACACGAACATTCAGTACTTC.

In nucleotides, the CDR3 is TGCGCCAGCAGCAGGGGTCGGAGCTACGAGCAGTACTTC. It translates to CASSRGRSYEQYF. This chain connects TRBV5-1 to TRBJ2-7, with D perhaps TRBD1 (5 bases). Germline V gene data show CDR1 as SGHRS and CDR2 as YFSETQ. The CDR3 totals 13 residues. V was shortened by 4 bases and J by 3 bases, with 11 bases between the two germline ends.

The chain recombines TRBV5-1 with TRBJ1-6, with 8 bases identical to TRBD1. CDR1 SGHRS and CDR2 YFSETQ come from the germline V gene. The CDR3 sequence is 14 residues long. J lost 9 bases, V lost 4 bases, and 6 bases had no gene match. CDR3 bases: TGCGCCAGCAGCGCCGGACAGGGATTTTCACCCCTCCACTTT. Protein sequence: CASSAGQGFSPLHF.

V usage is TRBV10-2 and J usage is TRBJ1-2; tentatively, D is TRBD1 (5 bases). From germline, CDR1 is WSHSY and CDR2 SAAADI. V was cut by 6 bases and J by 10 bases, with 21 bases left in between. The CDR3 has 14 residues. CDR3 sequence reads: CASSDRRDGRDYTF. DNA for the CDR3: TGCGCCAGCAGCGACCGCCGGGACGGGAGAGACTACACCTTC.

This chain connects TRBV6-5 to TRBJ1-2; possible D gene TRBD1, 5 bases. V lost 4 bases to trimming and J lost 3 bases, with 15 bases between them. The CDR3 extends over 15 amino acids. Germline V CDR1 and CDR2: MNHEY, SVGAGI. The CDR3 coding sequence is TGTGCCAGCAGTTCCCCTGAGGAGGGGTACTATGGCTACACCTTC. It yields the protein CASSSPEEGYYGYTF.

This rearrangement joins TRBV11-2 to TRBJ2-1, with TRBD2 matching over 9 bases. CDR3 length: 12 residues. CDR1 and CDR2 from the germline V gene are SGHAT and FQNNGV. In nucleotides, the CDR3 is TGTGCTAGCCGGCGGGGGGGGAATGAGCAGTTCTTC. Amino acids: CASRRGGNEQFF.

The rearrangement uses TRBV6-4 and TRBJ2-2; D gene ambiguous. Per germline, CDR1 MRHNA and CDR2 SNTAGT. V lost 6 bases and J lost 6, with 14 bases in between. This CDR3 contains 14 residues. The CDR3 is CASRSYRRAGELFF. The DNA for the CDR3 is TGTGCCAGCAGGTCATACCGCCGGGCCGGGGAGCTGTTTTTT.

The gene calls are TRBV11-2 and TRBJ2-1; possible D gene TRBD1, 5 bases. The germline V gene encodes CDR1 SGHAT and CDR2 FQNNGV. Trimming stripped 5 bases from V and 4 bases from J, with 15 bases between. The CDR3 length is 15 residues. CDR3 nucleotide sequence: TGTGCCAGCAGCGACAGCGCTGGCGCTTACAATGAGCAGTTCTTC. Translation gives CASSDSAGAYNEQFF.

The chain links TRBV6-5 to TRBJ2-7; 8 positions match TRBD1. Germline-derived CDR1 and CDR2 are MNHEY and SVGAGI. The ends lost 4 bases at V and 1 base at J; junction bases unmatched: 3. The CDR3 runs to 14 residues. The CDR3 coding sequence is TGTGCCAGCAGTTTCGACAGGGGTTCCTACGAGCAGTACTTC. Translating it yields CASSFDRGSYEQYF.

The V call is TRBV28, the J call TRBJ2-1, with D tentatively TRBD2 (5 bases). The CDR3 covers 15 residues. Germline CDR1 is MDHEN and CDR2 is SYDVKM. The V gene lost 6 bases and the J gene lost 1 base, with 13 bases spanning the gap. Here the CDR3 DNA reads TGTGCCAGCAGAGAACAGAGGGTTTCCTACAATGAGCAGTTCTTC. It specifies CASREQRVSYNEQFF.

The V call is TRBV6-5, the J call TRBJ1-2; 9 nucleotides line up with TRBD1. In germline, CDR1 is MNHEY, CDR2 SVGAGI. The CDR3 length is 14 residues. The junction had 5 bases not matched to a gene; V was cut back by 1 base and J by 8 bases. The CDR3 is CASSYLQGAEGYTF. The CDR3 DNA reads TGTGCCAGCAGTTACTTACAGGGGGCGGAGGGCTACACCTTC.

This clone was detected once. The chain recombines TRBV4-2 with TRBJ2-7; TRBD1 matches 7 bases. CDR1 and CDR2 from the germline V gene are LGHNA and YNFKEQ. The CDR3 loop spans 16 amino acids. Losses at the gene ends were 0 bases for V and 2 bases for J; bases not matched to a gene: 7. The CDR3 sequence: CASSQETGTEAYEQYF. CDR3 DNA: TGTGCCAGCAGCCAAGAGACAGGGACAGAAGCCTACGAGCAGTACTTC.

This clone was recorded only once. The chain joins TRBV30 to TRBJ2-6; 8 bases are shared with TRBD1. Germline V gene data show CDR1 as GTSNPN and CDR2 as SVGIG (reference sequence). The CDR3 length is 14 residues. Trimming took 5 bases from V and 3 from J; bases not matched to a gene: 3. The CDR3 sequence: CAWETGVGANVLTF. Here the CDR3 DNA reads TGTGCCTGGGAGACAGGGGTTGGGGCCAACGTCCTGACTTTC.

This chain uses TRBV7-8 with TRBJ2-7, with D possibly matching TRBD1 (6 bases). The length of the CDR3 is 14 residues. Trimming took off 4 bases at V and 2 bases at J, with 12 bases between the two ends. Germline CDR1 SGHVS, CDR2 FQNEAQ. CDR3 amino acids: CASSSTGQTYEQYF. CDR3 coding DNA: TGTGCCAGCAGCTCAACCGGACAGACCTACGAGCAGTACTTC.

The chain links TRBV5-1 to TRBJ2-3, with D possibly being TRBD2 (6 bases). Germline lookup yields CDR1 SGHRS and CDR2 YFSETQ. The CDR3 covers 14 residues. Trimming removed 1 base from V and 2 bases from J, with 8 bases in between. The CDR3 DNA is TGCGCCAGCAGCTTGAGGCGGGACACAGATACGCAGTATTTT. This encodes CASSLRRDTDTQYF.